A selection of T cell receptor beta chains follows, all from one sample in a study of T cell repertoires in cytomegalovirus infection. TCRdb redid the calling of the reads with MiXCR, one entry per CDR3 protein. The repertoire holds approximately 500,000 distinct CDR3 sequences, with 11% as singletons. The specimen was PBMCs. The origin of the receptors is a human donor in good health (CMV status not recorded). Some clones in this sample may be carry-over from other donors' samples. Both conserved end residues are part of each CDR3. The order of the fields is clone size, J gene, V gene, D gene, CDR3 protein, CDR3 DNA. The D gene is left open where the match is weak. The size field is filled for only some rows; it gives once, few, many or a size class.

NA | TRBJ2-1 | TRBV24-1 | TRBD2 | CATPNERTSGSALSKEQFF | TGTGCCACCCCGAATGAGAGGACTAGCGGAAGCGCCTTGTCCAAGGAGCAGTTCTTC
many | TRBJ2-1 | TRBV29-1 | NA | CSVDISGDVYNEQFF | TGCAGCGTTGATATTAGCGGAGACGTCTACAATGAGCAGTTCTTC
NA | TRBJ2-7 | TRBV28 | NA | CASSPLRLPWYYEQYF | TGTGCCAGCAGTCCCCTGCGCCTACCTTGGTACTACGAGCAGTACTTC
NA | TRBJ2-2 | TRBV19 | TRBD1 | CASSAPGQLTGELFF | TGTGCCAGTAGTGCACCGGGACAGCTAACCGGGGAGCTGTTTTTT
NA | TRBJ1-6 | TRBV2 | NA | CASSDPEGRSSYNSPLHF | TGTGCCAGCAGCGACCCGGAGGGGCGCAGCTCCTATAATTCACCCCTCCACTTT
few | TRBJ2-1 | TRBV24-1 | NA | CATSDFDPKAGHSYNEQFF | TGTGCCACCAGTGATTTCGACCCCAAGGCGGGGCACTCCTACAATGAGCAGTTCTTC
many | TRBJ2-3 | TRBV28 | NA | CASSIPDYPRTDTQYF | TGTGCCAGCAGCATCCCCGACTATCCCCGCACAGATACGCAGTATTTT
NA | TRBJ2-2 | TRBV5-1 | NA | CASSLDAQSNGELFF | TGCGCCAGCAGCTTGGATGCCCAGAGTAACGGGGAGCTGTTTTTT
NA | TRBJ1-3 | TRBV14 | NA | CASSRPGDSQITGNTIYF | TGTGCCAGCAGCCGGCCCGGGGACTCTCAGATAACTGGAAACACCATATATTTT
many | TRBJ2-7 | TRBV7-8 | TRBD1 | CASSSVGQGTYEQYF | TGTGCCAGCAGCTCAGTGGGACAGGGGACCTACGAGCAGTACTTC
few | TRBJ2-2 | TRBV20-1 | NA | CSARDKGRSRTGELFF | TGCAGTGCTAGAGATAAGGGGAGAAGTCGCACCGGGGAGCTGTTTTTT
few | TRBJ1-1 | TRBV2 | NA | CASSEAGELTFF | TGTGCCAGCAGTGAAGCAGGAGAGTTAACTTTCTTT
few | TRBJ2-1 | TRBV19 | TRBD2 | CASSIRLAGGPFKGDNEQFF | TGTGCCAGTAGTATAAGACTAGCGGGGGGACCGTTCAAGGGGGACAATGAGCAGTTCTTC
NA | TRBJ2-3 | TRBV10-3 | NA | CAIGGRSSTDTQYF | TGTGCCATCGGGGGCCGATCTAGCACAGATACGCAGTATTTT
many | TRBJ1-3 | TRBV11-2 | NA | CASSLELQSYGNTIYF | TGTGCCAGCAGCTTAGAGTTACAGTCTTATGGAAACACCATATATTTT
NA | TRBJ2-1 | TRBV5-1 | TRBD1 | CASSYDRASSSYNEQFF | TGCGCCAGCAGCTATGACAGGGCCTCGAGCTCCTACAATGAGCAGTTCTTC